A single sample gave rise to the 28 T cell receptor beta chains below, sequenced in a study of blood T cell repertoires in COVID-19. Only in-frame clones appear in the TCRdb table, and some are missing; sequencing was by immunoSEQ multiplex PCR. The sample holds about 200,000 clones; 60% to 85% are singletons and the top ten take approximately 7.2%. What was sequenced was peripheral blood. Receptors were obtained from an older woman with acute or convalescent COVID-19.

This clone is a singleton in its sample. The gene calls are TRBV5-1 and TRBJ2-3; 11 bases match TRBD2. This CDR3 comprises 17 residues. V lost 7 bases, J lost 2 bases, and 12 bases stayed unmatched. From germline, CDR1 is SGHRS and CDR2 YFSETQ. The CDR3 DNA reads as TGCGCCAGCTGCCCCACTAGCGGGGGCACCGTCACAGATACGCAGTATTTT. The encoded protein is CASCPTSGGTVTDTQYF.

The chain links TRBV5-1 to TRBJ2-2; TRBD1 matches at 8 bases. The germline V gene has CDR1 SGHRS and CDR2 YFSETQ. The CDR3 sequence is 17 residues long. V shed 3 bases and J 2 bases; nucleotides not matched to a gene: 9. CDR3 in amino acids: CASSWGRQGLNTGELFF. The CDR3 nucleotides read TGCGCCAGCAGCTGGGGCAGACAGGGGCTTAACACCGGGGAGCTGTTTTTT.

The CDR3 spells CASSLKGASGTGELFF. CDR3 nucleotides: TGTGCCAGCAGCTTAAAAGGGGCCTCGGGCACCGGGGAGCTGTTTTTT. The chain joins TRBV7-2 to TRBJ2-2; TRBD1 is a possible D gene (5 bases). Trimming pared 2 bases from V and 4 bases from J, leaving 14 bases between. The CDR3 consists of 16 residues. Germline-derived CDR1 and CDR2 are SGHTA and FQGNSA.

The table lists this clone with a count of one. The rearrangement links TRBV19 to TRBJ2-7, with D perhaps matching TRBD2 (6 bases). The CDR3 consists of 13 residues. Germline lookup yields CDR1 LNHDA and CDR2 SQIVND (reference sequence). The V end was cut by 8 bases, the J end by 0 bases, with 11 bases between. DNA of the CDR3: TGTGCCAGTGGCGGGGTTACCTCCTACGAGCAGTACTTC. The encoded protein is CASGGVTSYEQYF.

This chain connects TRBV20-1 to TRBJ2-1; 11 bases line up with TRBD2. The germline V gene encodes CDR1 DFQATT and CDR2 SNEGSKA (reference sequence). The CDR3 spans 16 residues. The ends lost 3 bases at V and 4 bases at J; junction bases unmatched: 8. The CDR3 DNA sequence: TGCAGTGCTAGTCGGTCTAGCGGGGGGAAGTACAATGAGCAGTTCTTC. This gives the protein CSASRSSGGKYNEQFF.

The rearrangement uses TRBV19 and TRBJ2-3; 8 positions match TRBD2. V shed 0 bases, J shed 5 bases, and the junction held 10 bases outside the gene matches. CDR1 LNHDA and CDR2 SQIVND come from the germline V gene (reference sequence). The CDR3 contains 17 residues. CDR3 residues: CASSIDWGTGGRDTQYF. The DNA for the CDR3 is TGTGCCAGTAGTATAGATTGGGGAACGGGGGGGCGAGATACGCAGTATTTT.

J is TRBJ2-3 and V is TRBV10-2; 9 nucleotides line up with TRBD2. The CDR3 has 16 amino acids. V lost 8 bases, J lost 4 bases, and 13 bases stayed unmatched. Germline V gives CDR1 WSHSY, CDR2 SAAADI. The CDR3 region is CASLGRAGGHPDTQYF. CDR3 sequence (DNA): TGCGCCAGCCTTGGTCGGGCGGGGGGGCATCCAGATACGCAGTATTTT.

The chain links TRBV2 to TRBJ1-1, with D perhaps matching TRBD1 (6 bases). CDR3 length: 13 amino acids. Trimming removed 6 bases at V and 3 bases at J, with 11 bases between. From germline, CDR1 is SNHLY and CDR2 FYNNEI. CDR3 residues: CASSPRGDTEAFF. The CDR3 region has the DNA TGTGCCAGCAGCCCCAGGGGAGACACTGAAGCTTTCTTT.

J is TRBJ2-5 and V is TRBV30; maybe TRBD2 (5 bases). CDR1 and CDR2 from the germline V gene are GTSNPN and SVGIG (reference sequence). Trimming stripped 2 bases from V and 5 bases from J, with 18 bases between. This CDR3 has 15 amino acids. This chain's CDR3 is CAWSLNQASGETQYF. The CDR3 coding sequence is TGTGCCTGGAGTCTCAACCAAGCGTCGGGGGAGACCCAGTACTTC.

The rearrangement joins TRBV5-1 to TRBJ2-6; no clear D. CDR1 and CDR2 (germline): SGHRS, YFSETQ. This CDR3 is built from 17 residues. The V and J ends lost 0 bases and 0 bases respectively, with 10 bases between them. The CDR3 sequence is CASSLVTHNSGANVLTF. Written as DNA, the CDR3 is TGCGCCAGCAGCTTGGTTACTCATAACTCTGGGGCCAACGTCCTGACTTTC.

The chain combines TRBV5-1 with TRBJ2-5; 10 bases fit TRBD2. CDR1 and CDR2 (germline): SGHRS, YFSETQ. This CDR3 contains 16 residues. The V gene end was trimmed by 2 bases and the J gene end by 5 bases; junction bases not matched to a gene: 9. This CDR3 reads CASSLGLAGAGETQYF. In DNA, the CDR3 is TGCGCCAGCAGCTTAGGTCTAGCGGGGGCCGGGGAGACCCAGTACTTC.

V and J are TRBV9 and TRBJ1-1; TRBD1 agrees at 9 bases. This CDR3 contains 14 residues. Germline lookup yields CDR1 SGDLS and CDR2 YYNGEE. J gave up 5 bases and V 4 bases, and 6 bases lay outside the gene matches. The chain's CDR3 is CASSLTGTGTEAFF. The CDR3 DNA reads as TGTGCCAGCAGCCTCACCGGGACAGGGACTGAAGCTTTCTTT.

This clone is a singleton in its sample. The V gene is TRBV19, the J gene TRBJ2-3, with a weak D call TRBD2 (5 bases). The germline CDR1 and CDR2 sequences are LNHDA and SQIVND (reference sequence). Deletions cut 7 bases from V and 2 bases from J, with 16 bases between. The CDR3 is 15 residues long. In DNA, the CDR3 is TGTGCCAGTATGCCCGGGGATTTAGACACAGATACGCAGTATTTT. Amino acids: CASMPGDLDTDTQYF. Supplemented by reference TRBV19 and TRBJ2-3, the full variable domain reads DGGITQSPKYLFRKEGQNVTLSCEQNLNHDAMYWYRQDPGQGLRLIYYSQIVNDFQKGDIAEGYSVSREKKESFPLTVTSAQKNPTAFYLCASMPGDLDTDTQYFGPGTRLTVL.

V and J are TRBV6-6 and TRBJ2-7; D may be TRBD1 (6 bases). From germline, CDR1 is MNHNY and CDR2 SVGAGI (reference sequence). Trimming shortened V by 6 bases and J by 0 bases, and 12 bases separated the two germline ends. CDR3 length equals 14 residues. This CDR3 is CASSRTVSSYEQYV. As DNA, the CDR3 is TGTGCCAGCAGCCGGACAGTTAGCTCCTACGAGCAGTACGTC.

The rearrangement uses TRBV5-1 and TRBJ2-2; 9 nucleotides agree with TRBD1. Germline values: CDR1 SGHRS, CDR2 YFSETQ. The CDR3 length is 17 residues. With V trimmed by 4 bases and J by 2 bases, 9 bases remained unmatched. CDR3: CASSGDRELSNTGELFF. For the CDR3, the DNA is TGCGCCAGCAGCGGGGACAGGGAATTATCTAACACCGGGGAGCTGTTTTTT.

The chain uses TRBV24-1 and TRBJ2-5; the D is unclear. Trimming removed 4 bases at V and 1 base at J, with 9 bases between. CDR1 and CDR2 from the germline V gene are KGHDR and SFDVKD. The CDR3 has 14 residues. CDR3 bases: TGTGCCACCAGTGAACATTACCTCCAAGAGACCCAGTACTTC. The encoded protein is CATSEHYLQETQYF.

The chain carries TRBV7-2 and TRBJ2-1; tentative D call: TRBD2 (5 bases). Deletions cut 5 bases from V and 5 bases from J, with 16 bases between. The CDR3 spans 15 residues. CDR1 and CDR2 (germline): SGHTA, FQGNSA. CDR3 coding DNA: TGTGCCAGCAGCGTGATGTACGGACTTCACAATGAGCAGTTCTTC. Translating it yields CASSVMYGLHNEQFF.

The J gene is TRBJ2-3, the V gene TRBV6-6; the D gene is possibly TRBD2 (5 bases). Germline V lookup: CDR1 MNHNY, CDR2 SVGAGI (reference sequence). V lost 2 bases, J lost 5 bases, and 11 bases lay in between. The CDR3 is made up of 14 amino acids. The CDR3 loop reads CASSYTGFGDTQYF. The CDR3 DNA sequence: TGTGCCAGCAGTTACACGGGATTTGGAGATACGCAGTATTTT.

The rearrangement links TRBV30 to TRBJ2-6; TRBD1 matches at 8 bases. Germline V CDR1 and CDR2: GTSNPN, SVGIG (reference sequence). CDR3 length equals 17 residues. After removal of 2 bases from V and 0 bases from J, the junction contained 6 bases not matched to a gene. CDR3 loop: CAWSRDRSSSGANVLTF. The CDR3 nucleotides are TGTGCCTGGAGTCGGGACAGGTCCAGCTCTGGGGCCAACGTCCTGACTTTC.

The table lists this clone with a few counts. J is TRBJ1-1 and V is TRBV6-6; TRBD1 agrees at 10 bases. Germline CDR1 and CDR2: MNHNY and SVGAGI (reference sequence). The CDR3 has 16 residues. J gave up 0 bases and V 5 bases, and 6 bases lay outside the gene matches. The CDR3 sequence is CASSGTTGGMNTEAFF. The DNA of the CDR3 is TGTGCCAGCAGTGGAACGACAGGGGGCATGAACACTGAAGCTTTCTTT.

This rearrangement joins TRBV15 to TRBJ1-4; D is ambiguous. Germline loops: CDR1 LNHNV, CDR2 YYDKDF (reference sequence). CDR3 length: 12 residues. V was shortened by 4 bases and J by 8 bases, with 8 bases between the two germline ends. The CDR3 bases are TGTGCCACCAGCAAAGACGGGGAAAAACTGTTTTTT. Protein product: CATSKDGEKLFF.

V gene TRBV30 combines with J gene TRBJ2-5; D is ambiguous. V was trimmed by 2 bases and J by 7 bases, leaving 11 bases between them. Germline lookup yields CDR1 GTSNPN and CDR2 SVGIG (reference sequence). The CDR3 runs 12 residues. The CDR3 protein is CAWSIVERTQYF. DNA of the CDR3: TGTGCCTGGAGTATAGTAGAAAGGACCCAGTACTTC.

The CDR3: CARSLILAESSYEQYV. The CDR3 DNA follows: TGTGCCAGAAGCTTGATTTTGGCAGAAAGCTCCTACGAGCAGTACGTC. The rearrangement joins TRBV5-3 to TRBJ2-7; no clear D gene. TRBV5-3 is flagged as an ORF with uncertain function. This CDR3 comprises 16 residues. The V gene lost 1 base and the J gene lost 0 bases, with 14 bases spanning the gap.

The chain recombines TRBV19 with TRBJ2-5; no definite D call. Germline CDR1 LNHDA, CDR2 SQIVND (reference sequence). This CDR3 is 16 amino acids long. Trimming pared 3 bases from V and 2 bases from J, leaving 16 bases between. CDR3 in amino acids: CASSMSGGDFQETQYF. CDR3 in DNA: TGTGCCAGTAGTATGAGTGGCGGCGACTTTCAAGAGACCCAGTACTTC.

CDR3 loop: CASSAGGGMVTGEQYF. In nucleotides, the CDR3 is TGTGCCAGCAGCGCCGGAGGGGGCATGGTAACAGGCGAGCAGTACTTC. The rearrangement uses TRBV9 and TRBJ2-7; possibly TRBD1 for D (7 bases). The V gene's germline CDR1 is SGDLS and CDR2 YYNGEE. Between the trimmed V and J ends, which lost 3 bases and 6 bases, there was a span of 22 bases. This CDR3 has 16 residues.

The chain is built from TRBV7-2 and TRBJ2-2, with D tentatively TRBD1 (5 bases). This CDR3 contains 14 residues. The V end was cut by 3 bases, the J end by 3 bases, with 8 bases between. Germline-derived CDR1 and CDR2 are SGHTA and FQGNSA. As DNA, the CDR3 is TGTGCCAGCAGCTTGGGGCCGGACACCGGGGAGCTGTTTTTT. Translation: CASSLGPDTGELFF.

The V and J genes are TRBV5-1 and TRBJ2-1; weak D call: TRBD2 (6 bases). The germline V gene encodes CDR1 SGHRS and CDR2 YFSETQ. This CDR3 region has 14 residues. With 2 bases removed from V and 7 bases from J, the gap between germline ends came to 13 bases. This chain's CDR3 is CASSFPGLYNEQFF. In DNA, the CDR3 is TGCGCCAGCAGCTTTCCGGGACTTTATAATGAGCAGTTCTTC.

J is TRBJ2-5 and V is TRBV6-1; 8 nucleotides agree with TRBD2. The V and J ends lost 3 bases and 4 bases, in that order; junction bases with no gene match: 7. CDR3 size: 15 residues. Germline values: CDR1 MNHNS, CDR2 SASEGT. The chain's CDR3 is CASSDARGAGETQYF. The DNA of the CDR3 is TGTGCCAGCAGTGATGCGCGGGGGGCAGGAGAGACCCAGTACTTC.